A single sample is the source of the 24 T cell receptor beta chains below, sequenced in a study of T-cell reconstitution after alpha-beta-depleted transplantation in children. A library of TCRbeta sequences, prepared with unique molecular identifiers, was generated. TCRdb re-called the PCR reads through MiXCR, storing one row per CDR3 protein. The table has roughly 790,000 distinct CDR3 sequences, under 20% seen once; the top ten hold about 4.6%. The sequencing used PBMCs, mostly from graft donor cells, collected 360 days after TCRalphabeta/CD19-depleted stem cell transplant. The receptors derive from a male patient younger than 18 who had a stem cell transplant for acute lymphoblastic leukemia, so the T cells may come from the graft donor.

This clonotype was recorded a few times. The V gene is TRBV10-1, the J gene TRBJ2-2, with D perhaps TRBD2 (6 bases). Per the germline V gene, CDR1 is WNHNN and CDR2 is SYGVQD (reference sequence). CDR3 length: 13 amino acids. V was pared by 6 bases and J by 4 bases, with 9 bases between. The CDR3 nucleotides are TGCGCCAGCAGAAGGACTACCACCGGGGAGCTGTTTTTT. It translates to CASRRTTTGELFF.

The chain uses TRBV20-1 and TRBJ1-5; no reliable D call. CDR1 is DFQATT, CDR2 SNEGSKA, per germline (reference sequence). The CDR3 totals 13 residues. V lost 2 bases and J lost 0, with 5 bases in between. This CDR3 reads CSARQYSNQPQHF. CDR3 DNA: TGCAGTGCTAGACAATATAGCAATCAGCCCCAGCATTTT.

The gene calls are TRBV7-8 and TRBJ2-7; D gene uncertain. The CDR3 consists of 15 residues. Trimming left V 1 base short and J 3 bases short, with 13 bases between. Germline V gene lookup returns CDR1 SGHVS and CDR2 FQNEAQ. CDR3 loop: CASSLGTDPHYEQYF. Here the CDR3 DNA reads TGTGCCAGCAGCTTAGGCACGGACCCCCACTACGAGCAGTACTTC. The complete variable domain, with remaining parts taken from reference TRBV7-8 and TRBJ2-7, reads GAGVSQSPRYKVAKRGQDVALRCDPISGHVSLFWYQQALGQGPEFLTYFQNEAQLDKSGLPSDRFFAERPEGSVSTLKIQRTQQEDSAVYLCASSLGTDPHYEQYFGPGTRLTVT.

This chain joins TRBV18 and TRBJ2-3; TRBD2 agrees at 14 bases. Germline CDR1 is KGHSH and CDR2 is LQKENI. V lost 0 bases, J lost 2 bases, and 13 bases stayed unmatched. There are 21 residues in the CDR3. The CDR3 reads CASSPPLSGTSGSIPTDTQYF. Here the CDR3 DNA reads TGTGCCAGCTCACCACCACTTTCCGGGACTAGCGGGAGCATCCCCACAGATACGCAGTATTTT.

This clonotype was counted at least ten times. V usage is TRBV12-3 or TRBV12-4 and J usage is TRBJ2-7; D gene ambiguous. The CDR3 has 11 residues. Trimming pared 6 bases from V and 6 bases from J, leaving 9 bases between. The CDR3 region is CASSSLSEQYF. The CDR3 bases are TGTGCCAGCAGCTCCCTATCCGAGCAGTACTTC.

This clonotype was counted ten times or more. The rearrangement links TRBV5-1 to TRBJ2-1, with TRBD2 matching over 11 bases. CDR1 is SGHRS and CDR2 is YFSETQ in the germline V gene. The CDR3 loop spans 16 amino acids. With 0 bases clipped from V and 4 bases from J, the junction kept 3 bases outside the gene matches. CDR3 bases: TGCGCCAGCAGCTTGGTCCTAGCGGGGGGATACAATGAGCAGTTCTTC. Translated: CASSLVLAGGYNEQFF.

In this sample, this clonotype turned up a few times. J is TRBJ1-6 and V is TRBV5-1, with 8 bases lining up with TRBD1. J was trimmed by 8 bases and V by 4 bases; bases with no gene match: 8. This CDR3 spans 15 amino acids. Per the germline V gene, CDR1 is SGHRS and CDR2 is YFSETQ. CDR3 sequence reads: CASSLIQGGDSPLHF. CDR3 sequence (DNA): TGCGCCAGCAGCCTAATACAGGGGGGAGATTCACCCCTCCACTTT. The whole variable domain, filled in from reference TRBV5-1 and TRBJ1-6, reads KAGVTQTPRYLIKTRGQQVTLSCSPISGHRSVSWYQQTPGQGLQFLFEYFSETQRNKGNFPGRFSGRQFSNSRSEMNVSTLELGDSALYLCASSLIQGGDSPLHFGNGTRLTVT.

The rearrangement joins TRBV18 to TRBJ2-3, with 11 positions matching TRBD2. The CDR3 spans 16 residues. The germline CDR1 and CDR2 sequences are KGHSH and LQKENI. The trim removed 4 bases at V and 1 base at J, leaving 4 bases unmatched. The chain's CDR3 is CASSQVTSGGTDTQYF. DNA of the CDR3: TGTGCCAGCTCACAGGTGACTAGCGGGGGCACAGATACGCAGTATTTT.

In DNA, the CDR3 is TGCGCCAGCAGCTCGGTGGTGGGCGCGGGGAAATACCAAGAGACCCAGTACTTC. Translated, it gives CASSSVVGAGKYQETQYF. The chain carries TRBV5-1 and TRBJ2-5; D perhaps matches TRBD2 (6 bases). V lost 3 bases and J 0 bases, leaving 21 bases between the germline ends. This CDR3 has 18 amino acids. The germline gives CDR1 SGHRS, CDR2 YFSETQ.

The chain employs TRBV12-3 or TRBV12-4 and TRBJ2-5; 7 nucleotides match TRBD1. CDR3 length: 18 amino acids. Trimming took 2 bases from V and 5 from J; bases not matched to a gene: 17. Written as DNA, the CDR3 is TGTGCCAGCAGTTTACTCTCCGACAGGGCCCGATCGGGTGAGACCCAGTACTTC. Translated, it gives CASSLLSDRARSGETQYF.

The chain has TRBV28 and TRBJ2-1; TRBD2 matches 7 bases. In germline, CDR1 is MDHEN, CDR2 SYDVKM. The ends lost 6 bases at V and 2 bases at J; junction bases unmatched: 10. CDR3 length: 16 amino acids. The CDR3 here is CASSPSSGGTYNEQFF. DNA for the CDR3: TGTGCCAGCAGCCCGTCTAGCGGAGGGACCTACAATGAGCAGTTCTTC.

This clonotype was observed a few times. The chain is built from TRBV19 and TRBJ2-7; TRBD1 might be the D (5 bases). Germline loops: CDR1 LNHDA, CDR2 SQIVND (reference sequence). V lost 6 bases, J lost 3 bases, and 18 bases lay in between. This CDR3 spans 15 amino acids. Here the CDR3 reads CASRLINKGNYEQYF. The CDR3 coding sequence is TGTGCCAGTAGATTAATAAATAAGGGGAACTACGAGCAGTACTTC.

The rearrangement links TRBV6-5 to TRBJ2-1; 8 nucleotides line up with TRBD2. The CDR3 runs 16 residues. Germline V gene data show CDR1 as MNHEY and CDR2 as SVGAGI. Losses at the gene ends were 2 bases for V and 5 bases for J; bases not matched to a gene: 8. The CDR3 DNA follows: TGTGCCAGCAGTTACGGTCGAACTAGCGGACACAATGAGCAGTTCTTC. Translation gives CASSYGRTSGHNEQFF.

The V and J genes are TRBV24-1 and TRBJ2-5; D is perhaps TRBD2 (6 bases). Germline V lookup: CDR1 KGHDR, CDR2 SFDVKD. With 5 bases removed from V and 1 base from J, the gap between germline ends came to 7 bases. This CDR3 is built from 13 residues. The CDR3 nucleotides are TGTGCCACCAGTGCGGGAGTCCAAGAGACCCAGTACTTC. It specifies CATSAGVQETQYF.

This clonotype was picked up a small number of times. The gene calls are TRBV7-8 and TRBJ2-1; 10 bases map to TRBD2. V trimming: 4 bases; J trimming: 4 bases; junction bases outside the gene matches: 10. This CDR3 comprises 17 residues. CDR1 and CDR2 (germline): SGHVS, FQNEAQ. CDR3 DNA: TGTGCCAGCAGCTCCACCCTGACTAGCGGGCGTTACAATGAGCAGTTCTTC. Its protein product is CASSSTLTSGRYNEQFF.

CDR3 sequence reads: CASCPSGISSNEQFF. For the CDR3, the DNA is TGCGCCAGCTGCCCTAGCGGGATCTCATCCAATGAGCAGTTCTTC. The chain joins TRBV5-1 to TRBJ2-1; TRBD2 matches 9 bases. CDR3 length: 15 amino acids. CDR1 SGHRS and CDR2 YFSETQ come from the germline V gene. V lost 7 bases to trimming and J lost 6 bases; unmatched junction nucleotides: 11. Variable domain in full (rest from reference TRBV5-1 and TRBJ2-1): KAGVTQTPRYLIKTRGQQVTLSCSPISGHRSVSWYQQTPGQGLQFLFEYFSETQRNKGNFPGRFSGRQFSNSRSEMNVSTLELGDSALYLCASCPSGISSNEQFFGPGTRLTVL.

This clonotype has just a few counts. The chain joins TRBV18 to TRBJ1-4; TRBD1 matches 11 bases. The CDR3 spans 16 residues. The germline V gene has CDR1 KGHSH and CDR2 LQKENI. Trimming took 2 bases from V and 7 from J; bases not matched to a gene: 6. This CDR3 reads CASSPVRTGGSEKLFF. The DNA for the CDR3 is TGTGCCAGCTCACCAGTACGGACAGGGGGCAGTGAAAAACTGTTTTTT.

This clonotype was found a few times. This chain uses TRBV7-3 with TRBJ2-1, with D perhaps assigned TRBD1 or TRBD2 (6 bases each). V lost 5 bases and J lost 8, with 19 bases in between. Germline CDR1 and CDR2: SGHTA and FQGTGA. The CDR3 is 15 amino acids. The CDR3 protein is CASSKGGLNSDEQFF. CDR3 coding DNA: TGTGCCAGCAGCAAAGGGGGACTCAACAGCGATGAGCAGTTCTTC.

CDR3 in DNA: TGTGCCAGCAGCCTCGCCCGATGGGGATCAGGAGGAAACACCATATATTTT. It translates to CASSLARWGSGGNTIYF. The J gene is TRBJ1-3, the V gene TRBV7-9; no reliable D call. The CDR3 extends over 17 amino acids. V was pared by 5 bases and J by 4 bases, with 21 bases between. CDR1 and CDR2 (germline): SEHNR, FQNEAQ (reference sequence).

This clonotype was seen a handful of times. The V call is TRBV5-1, the J call TRBJ1-1, with D possibly being TRBD1 (6 bases). V was trimmed by 3 bases and J by 0 bases, leaving 12 bases between them. The CDR3 length is 15 residues. CDR1 SGHRS and CDR2 YFSETQ come from the germline V gene. CDR3 region: CASSSGQGLNTEAFF. CDR3 DNA: TGCGCCAGCAGCTCGGGGCAGGGGCTGAACACTGAAGCTTTCTTT.

The chain recombines TRBV18 with TRBJ2-1, with 11 bases that match TRBD2. There are 16 residues in the CDR3. CDR1 KGHSH and CDR2 LQKENI come from the germline V gene. V shed 5 bases, J shed 4 bases, and the junction held 7 bases outside the gene matches. CDR3: CASSGRTSGWYNEQFF. CDR3 coding DNA: TGTGCCAGCTCAGGGAGGACTAGCGGGTGGTACAATGAGCAGTTCTTC.

This clonotype appeared many times. The chain carries TRBV6-4 and TRBJ2-2; D gene unclear. The CDR3 totals 14 residues. From germline, CDR1 is MRHNA and CDR2 SNTAGT. The germline V and J ends were trimmed by 3 bases and 6 bases, with 11 bases remaining between them. As DNA, the CDR3 is TGTGCCAGCAGTGATTTAGAGCATCCCGGGGAGCTGTTTTTT. Residues: CASSDLEHPGELFF.

J is TRBJ2-5 and V is TRBV29-1, with 7 bases that match TRBD1. The V segment lost 4 bases and the J segment 5 bases; nucleotides outside the gene matches: 7. The length of the CDR3 is 13 residues. The V gene's germline CDR1 is SQVTM and CDR2 ANQGSEA. The CDR3 sequence: CSVGDRESETQYF. DNA of the CDR3: TGCAGCGTTGGTGACAGGGAGAGCGAGACCCAGTACTTC.

This clonotype appeared a few times. This sequence joins TRBV11-2 and TRBJ2-3; D call uncertain. Trimming took 1 base from V and 3 from J, leaving 14 bases between them. The CDR3 consists of 16 residues. The germline CDR1 and CDR2 sequences are SGHAT and FQNNGV. The CDR3 here is CASSLGRTLTTDTQYF. CDR3 in DNA: TGTGCCAGCAGCTTAGGAAGGACCCTGACGACAGATACGCAGTATTTT. Drawing the rest from reference TRBV11-2 and TRBJ2-3, the complete variable domain is EAGVAQSPRYKIIEKRQSVAFWCNPISGHATLYWYQQILGQGPKLLIQFQNNGVVDDSQLPKDRFSAERLKGVDSTLKIQPAKLEDSAVYLCASSLGRTLTTDTQYFGPGTRLTVL.